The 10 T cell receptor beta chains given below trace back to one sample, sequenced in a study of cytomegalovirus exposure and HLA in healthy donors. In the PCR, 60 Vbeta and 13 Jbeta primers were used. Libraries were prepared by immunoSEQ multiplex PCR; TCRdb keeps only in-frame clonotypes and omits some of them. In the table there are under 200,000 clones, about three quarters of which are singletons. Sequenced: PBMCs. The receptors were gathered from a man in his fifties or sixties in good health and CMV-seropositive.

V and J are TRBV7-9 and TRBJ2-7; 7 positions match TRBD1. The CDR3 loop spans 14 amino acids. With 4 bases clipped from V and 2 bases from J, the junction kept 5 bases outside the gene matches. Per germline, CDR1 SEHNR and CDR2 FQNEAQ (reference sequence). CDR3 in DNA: TGTGCCAGCAGCTCCCCCGGGACAGCCTACGAGCAGTACGTC. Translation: CASSSPGTAYEQYV.

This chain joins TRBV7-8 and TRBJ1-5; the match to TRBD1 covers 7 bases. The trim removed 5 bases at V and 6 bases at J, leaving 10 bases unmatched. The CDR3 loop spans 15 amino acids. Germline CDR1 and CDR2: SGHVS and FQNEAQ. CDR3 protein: CASSLDRVGIQPQHF. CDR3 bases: TGTGCCAGCAGCCTCGACAGGGTAGGGATTCAGCCCCAGCATTTT.

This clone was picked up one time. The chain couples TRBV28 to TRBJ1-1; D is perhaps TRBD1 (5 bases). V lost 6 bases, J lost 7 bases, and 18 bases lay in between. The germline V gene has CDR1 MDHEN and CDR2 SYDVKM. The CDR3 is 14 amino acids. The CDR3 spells CASSLGGVGVEAFF. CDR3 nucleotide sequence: TGTGCCAGCAGCCTGGGGGGGGTTGGGGTTGAAGCTTTCTTT.

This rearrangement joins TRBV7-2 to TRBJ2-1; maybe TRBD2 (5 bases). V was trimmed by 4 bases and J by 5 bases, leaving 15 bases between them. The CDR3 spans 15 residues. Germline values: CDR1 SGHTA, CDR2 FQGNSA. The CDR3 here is CASSSLGRADNEQFF. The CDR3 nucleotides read TGTGCCAGCAGCTCCCTTGGGCGGGCCGACAATGAGCAGTTCTTC. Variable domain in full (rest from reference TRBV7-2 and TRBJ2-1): GAGVSQSPSNKVTEKGKDVELRCDPISGHTALYWYRQSLGQGLEFLIYFQGNSAPDKSGLPSDRFSAERTGGSVSTLTIQRTQQEDSAVYLCASSSLGRADNEQFFGPGTRLTVL.

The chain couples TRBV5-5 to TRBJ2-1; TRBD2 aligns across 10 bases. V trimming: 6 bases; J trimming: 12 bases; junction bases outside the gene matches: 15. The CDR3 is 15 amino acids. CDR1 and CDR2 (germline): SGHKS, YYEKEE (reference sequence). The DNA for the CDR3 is TGTGCCAGCACCTCCGGGTTAGCGGGGGGCCTTGGGCAGTTCTTC. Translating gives CASTSGLAGGLGQFF. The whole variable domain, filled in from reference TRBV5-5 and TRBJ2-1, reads DAGVTQSPTHLIKTRGQQVTLRCSPISGHKSVSWYQQVLGQGPQFIFQYYEKEERGRGNFPDRFSARQFPNYSSELNVNALLLGDSALYLCASTSGLAGGLGQFFGPGTRLTVL.

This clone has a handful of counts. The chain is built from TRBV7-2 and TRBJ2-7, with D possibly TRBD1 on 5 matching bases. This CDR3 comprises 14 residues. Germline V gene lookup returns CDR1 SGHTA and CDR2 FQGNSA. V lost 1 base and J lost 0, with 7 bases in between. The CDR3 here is CASSLDRPSYEQYF. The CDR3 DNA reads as TGTGCCAGCAGCTTAGACAGGCCCTCCTACGAGCAGTACTTC.

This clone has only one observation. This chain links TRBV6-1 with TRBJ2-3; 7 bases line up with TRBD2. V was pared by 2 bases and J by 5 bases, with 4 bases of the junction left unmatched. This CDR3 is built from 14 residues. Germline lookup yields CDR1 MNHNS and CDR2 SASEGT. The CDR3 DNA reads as TGTGCCAGCAGTGAACCGGGGGGAGGAGATACGCAGTATTTT. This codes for CASSEPGGGDTQYF.

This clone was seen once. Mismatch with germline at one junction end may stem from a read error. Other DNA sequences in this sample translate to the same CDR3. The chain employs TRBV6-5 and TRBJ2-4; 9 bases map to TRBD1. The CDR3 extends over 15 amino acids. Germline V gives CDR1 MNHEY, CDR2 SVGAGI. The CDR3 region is CASSYSTGGKNIQYF. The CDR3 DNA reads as TGTGCCAGCAGTTACTCGACAGGGGGTAAAAACATCCAGTACTTC.

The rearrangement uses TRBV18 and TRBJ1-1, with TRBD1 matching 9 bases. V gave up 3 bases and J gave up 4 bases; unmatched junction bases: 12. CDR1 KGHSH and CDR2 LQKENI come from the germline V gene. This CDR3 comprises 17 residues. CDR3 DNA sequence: TGTGCCAGCTCACCCCTCCCGGGACAGGGATCGGGCACTGAAGCTTTCTTT. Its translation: CASSPLPGQGSGTEAFF.

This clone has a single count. CDR3 loop: CASSLDRPRTDTQYF. CDR3 coding DNA: TGCGCCAGCAGCTTGGACAGGCCGCGCACAGATACGCAGTATTTT. V usage is TRBV5-1 and J usage is TRBJ2-3; a possible D gene is TRBD1 (5 bases). The V end was cut by 0 bases, the J end by 1 base, with 9 bases between. Germline-derived CDR1 and CDR2 are SGHRS and YFSETQ. This CDR3 comprises 15 residues.